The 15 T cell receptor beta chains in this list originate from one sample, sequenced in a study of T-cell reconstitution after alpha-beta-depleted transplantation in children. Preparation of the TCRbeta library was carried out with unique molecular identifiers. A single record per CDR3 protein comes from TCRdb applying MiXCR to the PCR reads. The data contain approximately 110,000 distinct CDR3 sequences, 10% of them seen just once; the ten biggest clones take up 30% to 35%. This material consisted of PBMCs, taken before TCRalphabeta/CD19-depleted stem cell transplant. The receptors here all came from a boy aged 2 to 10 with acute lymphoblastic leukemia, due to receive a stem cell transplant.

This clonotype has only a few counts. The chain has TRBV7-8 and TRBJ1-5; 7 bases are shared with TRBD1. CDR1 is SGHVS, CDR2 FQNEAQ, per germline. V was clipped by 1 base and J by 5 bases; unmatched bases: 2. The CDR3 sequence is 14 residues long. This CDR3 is CASSLDTGDQPQHF. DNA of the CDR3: TGTGCCAGCAGCTTAGATACAGGGGATCAGCCCCAGCATTTT. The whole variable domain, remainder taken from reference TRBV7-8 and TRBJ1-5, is GAGVSQSPRYKVAKRGQDVALRCDPISGHVSLFWYQQALGQGPEFLTYFQNEAQLDKSGLPSDRFFAERPEGSVSTLKIQRTQQEDSAVYLCASSLDTGDQPQHFGDGTRLSIL.

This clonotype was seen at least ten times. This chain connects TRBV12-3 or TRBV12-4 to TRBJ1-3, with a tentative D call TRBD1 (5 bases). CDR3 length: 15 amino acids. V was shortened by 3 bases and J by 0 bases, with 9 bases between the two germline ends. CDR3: CASSLPGVSGNTIYF. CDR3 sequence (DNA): TGTGCCAGCAGTTTGCCGGGGGTCTCTGGAAACACCATATATTTT.

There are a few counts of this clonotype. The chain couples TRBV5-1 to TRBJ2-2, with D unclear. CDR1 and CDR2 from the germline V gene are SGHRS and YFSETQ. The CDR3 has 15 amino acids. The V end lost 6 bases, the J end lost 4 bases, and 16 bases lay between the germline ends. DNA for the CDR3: TGCGCCAGCAAGATGATAGTCGGAGCCACCGGGGAGCTGTTTTTT. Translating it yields CASKMIVGATGELFF.

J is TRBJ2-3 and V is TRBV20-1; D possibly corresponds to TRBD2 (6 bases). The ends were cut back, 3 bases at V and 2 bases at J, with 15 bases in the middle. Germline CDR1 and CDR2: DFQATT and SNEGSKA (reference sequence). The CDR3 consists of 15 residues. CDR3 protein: CSASGYGSATDTQYF. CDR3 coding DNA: TGCAGTGCTAGCGGTTACGGGAGTGCCACAGATACGCAGTATTTT.

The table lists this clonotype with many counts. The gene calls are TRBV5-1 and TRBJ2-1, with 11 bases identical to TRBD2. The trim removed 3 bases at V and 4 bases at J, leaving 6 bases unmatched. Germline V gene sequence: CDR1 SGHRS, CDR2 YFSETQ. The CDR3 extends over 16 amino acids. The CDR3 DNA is TGCGCCAGCAGCTGGGGGCTAGCGGGGGGATACAATGAGCAGTTCTTC. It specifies CASSWGLAGGYNEQFF.

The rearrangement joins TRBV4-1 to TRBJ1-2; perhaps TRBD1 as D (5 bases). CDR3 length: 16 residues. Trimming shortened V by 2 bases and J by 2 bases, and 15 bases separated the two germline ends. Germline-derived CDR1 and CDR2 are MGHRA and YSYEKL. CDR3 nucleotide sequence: TGCGCCAGCAGCCAATCCGCAGGGATGGGGAACTATGGCTACACCTTC. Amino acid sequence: CASSQSAGMGNYGYTF.

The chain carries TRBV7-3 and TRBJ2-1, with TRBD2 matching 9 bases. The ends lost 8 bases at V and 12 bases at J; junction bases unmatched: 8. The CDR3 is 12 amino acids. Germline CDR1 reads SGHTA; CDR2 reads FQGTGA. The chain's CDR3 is CASRAGGPGQFF. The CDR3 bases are TGTGCCAGCCGAGCGGGAGGCCCTGGGCAGTTCTTC.

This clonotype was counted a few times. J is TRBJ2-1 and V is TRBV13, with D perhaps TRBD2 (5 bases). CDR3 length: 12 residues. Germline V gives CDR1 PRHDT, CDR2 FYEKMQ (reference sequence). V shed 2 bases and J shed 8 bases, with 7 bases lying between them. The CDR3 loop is CASSLRGYEQFF. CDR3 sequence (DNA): TGTGCCAGCAGCTTACGGGGATATGAGCAGTTCTTC.

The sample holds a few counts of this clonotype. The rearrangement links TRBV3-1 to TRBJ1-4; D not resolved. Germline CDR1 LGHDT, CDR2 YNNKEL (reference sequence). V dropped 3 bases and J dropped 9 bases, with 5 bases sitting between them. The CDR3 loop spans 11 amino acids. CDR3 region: CASSHTQKLFF. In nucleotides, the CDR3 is TGTGCCAGCAGCCATACCCAAAAACTGTTTTTT.

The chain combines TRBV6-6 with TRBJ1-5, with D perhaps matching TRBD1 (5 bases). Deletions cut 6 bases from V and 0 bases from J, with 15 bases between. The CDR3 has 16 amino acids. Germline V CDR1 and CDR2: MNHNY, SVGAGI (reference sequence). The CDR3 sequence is CASRPRQIYSNQPQHF. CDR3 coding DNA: TGTGCCAGCAGACCCCGACAGATCTATAGCAATCAGCCCCAGCATTTT.

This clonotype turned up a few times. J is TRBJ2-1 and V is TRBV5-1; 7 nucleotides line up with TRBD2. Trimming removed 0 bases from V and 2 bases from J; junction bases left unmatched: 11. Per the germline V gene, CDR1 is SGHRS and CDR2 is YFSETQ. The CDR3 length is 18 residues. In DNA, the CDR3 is TGCGCCAGCAGCTTGGCCCTTGGCGGGAGAACGCCCTACAATGAGCAGTTCTTC. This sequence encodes CASSLALGGRTPYNEQFF.

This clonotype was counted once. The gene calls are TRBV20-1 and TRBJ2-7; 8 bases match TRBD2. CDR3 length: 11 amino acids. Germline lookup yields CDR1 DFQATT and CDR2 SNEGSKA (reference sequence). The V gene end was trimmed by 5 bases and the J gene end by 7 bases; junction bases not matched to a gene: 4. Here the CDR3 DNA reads TGCAGTGCTGGGCGGGGGGAAGAGCAGTACTTC. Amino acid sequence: CSAGRGEEQYF.

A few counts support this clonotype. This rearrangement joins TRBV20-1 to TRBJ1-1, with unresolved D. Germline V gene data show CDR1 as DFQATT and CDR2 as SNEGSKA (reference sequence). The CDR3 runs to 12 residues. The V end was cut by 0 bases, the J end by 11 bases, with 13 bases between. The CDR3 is CSAREPLTGAFF. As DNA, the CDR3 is TGCAGTGCTAGAGAACCTTTGACTGGGGCTTTCTTT.

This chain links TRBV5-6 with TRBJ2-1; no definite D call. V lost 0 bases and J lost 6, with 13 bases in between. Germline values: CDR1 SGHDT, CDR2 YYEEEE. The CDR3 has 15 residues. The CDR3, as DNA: TGTGCCAGCAGCTTGGAAAAGACCAGATCCAATGAGCAGTTCTTC. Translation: CASSLEKTRSNEQFF.

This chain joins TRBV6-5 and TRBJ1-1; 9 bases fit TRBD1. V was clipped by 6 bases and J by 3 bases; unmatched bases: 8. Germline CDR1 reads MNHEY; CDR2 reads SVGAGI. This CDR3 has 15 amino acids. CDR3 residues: CASRSTGGGYTEAFF. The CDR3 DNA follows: TGTGCCAGCAGATCAACAGGGGGCGGGTACACTGAAGCTTTCTTT.